The T cell receptor (beta chain) under discussion was sequenced for a study of blood T cell repertoires in COVID-19. Across the whole study: The United States, Italy and Spain were the sources of the acute and convalescent COVID-19 samples. Sample material is recorded as cDNA or gDNA derived from T cells, B-cell-depleted T cells, or PBMCs.

In the original workflow: Estimation of nucleated cell counts relied on the amplification of reference gene primers. Using immunoSEQ multiplex PCR, the repertoire was profiled, and TCRdb retains in-frame clones only, with some absent. The V and J calls and the clone size are those of that table, but D and trimming were determined from the DNA. This sample has more than 150,000 clones, with around 80% found just once. The CDR3 contains 13 residues. V gave up 4 bases and J gave up 5 bases, with 12 bases separating them. Germline CDR1 is SGHRS and CDR2 is YFSETQ. The chain uses TRBV5-1 and TRBJ1-2; the D is unclear. This TCR was recovered from a woman aged 80 or over with active or convalescent COVID-19. Sample: peripheral blood. CDR3 loop: CASSLASVYGYTF. In DNA, the CDR3 is TGCGCCAGCAGCCTGGCGTCCGTTTATGGCTACACCTTC.